These 19 T cell receptor beta chains came from one sample sequenced in a study of human T cells and chemical hapten exposure. TCRdb redid the calling of the RACE reads with MiXCR, one entry per CDR3 protein. The sample holds about 41,000 distinct CDR3 sequences, 4% seen once. The time point was: patch test 1, 2 weeks after DPC sensitization. Noted treatment: therapeutic diphenylcyclopropenone sensitization with weekly scalp DPC. Whole blood, unfractionated, served as the material for total RNA extraction. Here the sequenced sample was whole blood, taken in connection with sensitization to the hapten diphenylcyclopropenone (DPC). Receptors originate from a man over 45 with alopecia areata. Some clones in this sample may be carry-over from other donors' samples.

This clonotype was recorded a few times. The gene calls are TRBV7-9 and TRBJ2-1, with D perhaps matching TRBD2 (6 bases). Germline values: CDR1 SEHNR, CDR2 FQNEAQ (reference sequence). The CDR3 is 15 amino acids. Trimming removed 1 base from V and 5 bases from J, with 12 bases in between. CDR3 in amino acids: CASSLGQRANNEQFF. In nucleotides, the CDR3 is TGTGCCAGCAGCTTAGGGCAGCGGGCAAACAATGAGCAGTTCTTC.

This clonotype was observed many times. This chain uses TRBV28 with TRBJ1-6; D gene uncertain. Germline CDR1 is MDHEN and CDR2 is SYDVKM. The germline V and J ends were trimmed by 3 bases and 0 bases, with 15 bases remaining between them. The CDR3 runs to 18 residues. The CDR3 sequence: CASSLIPDRSSYNSPLHF. Here the CDR3 DNA reads TGTGCCAGCAGTTTGATCCCCGACCGGAGCTCCTATAATTCACCCCTCCACTTT.

This clonotype came up many times. The chain recombines TRBV4-3 with TRBJ2-2; D gene uncertain. Looked up from germline, CDR1 is LGHNA and CDR2 is YSLEER. The CDR3 totals 15 residues. Trimming took 2 bases from V and 5 from J, leaving 12 bases between them. Here the CDR3 DNA reads TGCGCCAGCAGCCAAATAGTCTTCGTGACCGGGGAGCTGTTTTTT. Encoded protein: CASSQIVFVTGELFF.

Many counts were recorded for this clonotype. V gene TRBV7-8 combines with J gene TRBJ2-7; D is undetermined. The V gene's germline CDR1 is SGHVS and CDR2 FQNEAQ. V was pared by 5 bases and J by 3 bases, with 5 bases between. The CDR3 spans 11 residues. The CDR3 bases are TGTGCCAGCAGCCCGTTCTACGAGCAGTACTTC. The encoded protein is CASSPFYEQYF.

This clonotype was recorded many times. The chain employs TRBV18 and TRBJ2-7; the match to TRBD1 covers 12 bases. The CDR3 has 15 residues. The germline V gene encodes CDR1 KGHSH and CDR2 LQKENI. Germline trimming cut 5 bases from V and 4 bases from J; bases unmatched to any gene: 6. DNA of the CDR3: TGTGCCAGCTCAACCGGGACAGGGGGCTTATACGAGCAGTACTTC. Translated: CASSTGTGGLYEQYF.

The table lists this clonotype with many counts. The chain combines TRBV5-5 with TRBJ2-3; either TRBD1 or TRBD2 may fit D (5 bases each). Trimming stripped 2 bases from V and 2 bases from J, with 18 bases between. Germline lookup yields CDR1 SGHKS and CDR2 YYEKEE (reference sequence). The CDR3 extends over 17 amino acids. The CDR3 region is CASSFYIRDVPTDTQYF. DNA for the CDR3: TGTGCCAGCAGCTTTTATATCAGGGACGTTCCCACAGATACGCAGTATTTT.

The sample holds many counts of this clonotype. The chain has TRBV29-1 and TRBJ2-1, with 9 bases identical to TRBD2. Trimming removed 4 bases from V and 0 bases from J; junction bases left unmatched: 10. The CDR3 has 17 amino acids. CDR1 is SQVTM, CDR2 ANQGSEA, per germline. For the CDR3, the DNA is TGCAGCGTTGTTAGAGCGGGAGGCCCGAGCTCCTACAATGAGCAGTTCTTC. Its protein is CSVVRAGGPSSYNEQFF.

This clonotype has ten or more counts. The V gene is TRBV6-5, the J gene TRBJ1-6; tentative D call: TRBD1 (6 bases). CDR1 MNHEY and CDR2 SVGAGI come from the germline V gene. V was cut by 2 bases and J by 10 bases, with 9 bases left in between. This CDR3 is built from 13 residues. This CDR3 reads CASSYRGVSPLHF. CDR3 nucleotides: TGTGCCAGCAGTTACAGGGGGGTCTCACCCCTCCACTTT.

The chain has TRBV24-1 and TRBJ2-3; D might be TRBD2 (5 bases). From germline, CDR1 is KGHDR and CDR2 SFDVKD. Between the trimmed V and J ends, which lost 9 bases and 0 bases, there was a span of 6 bases. The CDR3 consists of 12 residues. CDR3 region: CATRGSTDTQYF. Here the CDR3 DNA reads TGTGCCACCCGGGGAAGCACAGATACGCAGTATTTT.

Ten or more counts support this clonotype. The CDR3 here is CSVVGVTGGTDTQYF. DNA of the CDR3: TGCAGCGTTGTAGGGGTAACCGGTGGCACAGATACGCAGTATTTT. The J gene is TRBJ2-3, the V gene TRBV29-1; D is perhaps TRBD1 (5 bases). CDR3 length: 15 residues. The ends were cut back, 4 bases at V and 1 base at J, with 15 bases in the middle. Germline loops: CDR1 SQVTM, CDR2 ANQGSEA.

This clonotype has a count of ten or more. The chain uses TRBV27 and TRBJ2-6; D remains ambiguous. The CDR3 runs to 13 residues. Trimming removed 6 bases from V and 4 bases from J, with 7 bases in between. Germline V gives CDR1 MNHEY, CDR2 SMNVEV (reference sequence). The CDR3, as DNA: TGTGCCAGCAGGGCGACGGGGGCCAACGTCCTGACTTTC. The encoded protein is CASRATGANVLTF.

The table lists this clonotype with many counts. The chain employs TRBV28 and TRBJ2-5; D is uncertain. CDR3 length equals 13 residues. The germline V gene encodes CDR1 MDHEN and CDR2 SYDVKM. The V end lost 4 bases, the J end lost 5 bases, and 11 bases lay between the germline ends. CDR3 bases: TGTGCCAGCAGTTCTCACGATGTGGAGACCCAGTACTTC. Translation gives CASSSHDVETQYF.

This clonotype came up many times. The chain uses TRBV21-1 and TRBJ1-1; TRBD1 is taken as the D call from the table, unchecked against the DNA. TRBV21-1 is marked as a pseudogene. The CDR3 spans 18 residues. For the CDR3, the DNA is TGTGCCAGCAGCAAACGAGGGCAGCCGGGACATATGAACACTGAAGCTTTCTTT. Its translation: CASSKRGQPGHMNTEAFF.

This clonotype was counted ten times or more. The chain joins TRBV5-1 to TRBJ1-1; D is unclear. This CDR3 is built from 13 residues. Germline CDR1 reads SGHRS; CDR2 reads YFSETQ. The ends were cut back, 4 bases at V and 6 bases at J, with 13 bases in the middle. CDR3 coding DNA: TGCGCCAGCAGCCAGGACCCCGCCCCTGAAGCTTTCTTT. Amino acid sequence: CASSQDPAPEAFF.

This clonotype was counted only a few times. An end of the junction differs from the germline gene, which may be a read error. This chain links TRBV11-2 with TRBJ1-5; possibly TRBD1 for D (5 bases). Germline V gene sequence: CDR1 SGHAT, CDR2 FQNNGV. The CDR3 totals 14 residues. CDR3 in amino acids: CAGSLDSVNQPQHF. CDR3 sequence (DNA): TGTGCCGGCAGCTTAGACAGCGTCAATCAGCCCCAGCATTTT.

This clonotype occurred many times. The J gene is TRBJ2-1, the V gene TRBV10-3; 10 bases are a match to TRBD1. V gave up 5 bases and J gave up 6 bases; unmatched junction bases: 7. Germline V gene sequence: CDR1 ENHRY, CDR2 SYGVKD. The CDR3 covers 15 residues. Here the CDR3 DNA reads TGTGCCATCAGTACCGGGACAGGGGAACCCAATGAGCAGTTCTTC. Translating it yields CAISTGTGEPNEQFF.

In its sample, this clonotype was seen many times. The chain couples TRBV5-5 to TRBJ1-1, with D possibly TRBD1 on 5 matching bases. The CDR3 spans 11 residues. Trimming took off 8 bases at V and 4 bases at J, with 9 bases between the two ends. Germline CDR1 is SGHKS and CDR2 is YYEKEE (reference sequence). The CDR3 DNA reads as TGTGCCAGTGCCGGGGGCACTGAAGCTTTCTTT. Translating it yields CASAGGTEAFF.

This clonotype showed up many times. J is TRBJ2-2 and V is TRBV30; D remains unclear. In germline, CDR1 is GTSNPN, CDR2 SVGIG (reference sequence). The CDR3 loop spans 15 amino acids. V was trimmed by 0 bases and J by 6 bases, leaving 14 bases between them. The CDR3 protein is CAWSVPVAAAGELFF. The CDR3 DNA reads as TGTGCCTGGAGTGTACCAGTAGCTGCAGCCGGGGAGCTGTTTTTT.

This clonotype was seen at least ten times. The V call is TRBV7-2, the J call TRBJ2-7; 9 bases fit TRBD2. The CDR3 extends over 15 amino acids. Unmatched junction bases numbered 5, after V lost 1 base and J lost 4 bases. Germline assignment: CDR1 SGHTA and CDR2 FQGNSA. The DNA of the CDR3 is TGTGCCAGCAGCTTAGGCAGCGGGAGGATGTACGAGCAGTACTTC. This codes for CASSLGSGRMYEQYF.